Below, 6 T cell receptor beta chains from the same sample are listed, as sequenced in a study of CD8 T cells in ankylosing spondylitis. Via MiXCR, TCRdb re-called the 5' RACE reads, giving one row per CDR3 protein. The table records around 300,000 distinct CDR3 sequences, around 10% of them present only once. Sequencing was performed on blood, either unsorted or a sorted T cell fraction (not recorded which). The receptors derive from a female donor with ankylosing spondylitis or in good health (not recorded which).

This clonotype occurred a few times. V usage is TRBV12-3 or TRBV12-4 and J usage is TRBJ2-6, with 8 bases identical to TRBD1. After removal of 6 bases from V and 6 bases from J, the junction contained 13 bases not matched to a gene. This CDR3 comprises 17 residues. The CDR3 is CASSPGQVRHMANVLTF. For the CDR3, the DNA is TGTGCCAGCAGCCCGGGACAGGTTCGTCATATGGCCAACGTCCTGACTTTC.

The chain has TRBV20-1 and TRBJ2-7; 8 bases line up with TRBD1. V lost 3 bases and J lost 3; bases outside the gene matches: 4. The CDR3 covers 13 residues. Germline CDR1 is DFQATT and CDR2 is SNEGSKA (reference sequence). CDR3 in amino acids: CSASLGQGYEQYF. The CDR3 coding sequence is TGCAGTGCTAGCCTCGGACAGGGCTACGAGCAGTACTTC.

Many counts were recorded for this clonotype. The chain employs TRBV11-2 and TRBJ2-1; tentative D call: TRBD2 (5 bases). CDR1 SGHAT and CDR2 FQNNGV come from the germline V gene. Trimming shortened V by 5 bases and J by 9 bases, and 17 bases separated the two germline ends. The CDR3 covers 14 residues. CDR3 bases: TGTGCCAGCAGCCCCCGCATGTCCGGAGGTGAGCAGTTCTTC. Translation gives CASSPRMSGGEQFF.

This clonotype appeared many times. The rearrangement links TRBV11-2 to TRBJ2-3, with TRBD2 identical over 12 bases. This CDR3 region has 18 residues. The V segment lost 5 bases and the J segment 2 bases; nucleotides outside the gene matches: 11. Germline V lookup: CDR1 SGHAT, CDR2 FQNNGV. CDR3 sequence: CASSQLAGGFRATDTQYF. As DNA, the CDR3 is TGTGCCAGCAGCCAACTAGCGGGAGGTTTTCGGGCCACAGATACGCAGTATTTT.

In the case of this clonotype: This may be a read error, as it is one base from a much larger clone. The DNA for the CDR3 is TGCTGTGCTAGAGTTTTTTCGCGGTTTCCGAACACTGAAGCTTTCTTT. As protein: CCARVFSRFPNTEAFF. The J gene is TRBJ1-1, the V gene TRBV20-1; D gene ambiguous. The CDR3 is 16 residues long. CDR1 and CDR2 (germline): DFQATT, SNEGSKA (reference sequence).

The genes are TRBV28 and TRBJ1-2; the D gene is possibly TRBD1 (5 bases). CDR1 and CDR2 from the germline V gene are MDHEN and SYDVKM. V was pared by 2 bases and J by 4 bases, with 8 bases between. This CDR3 is built from 13 residues. CDR3 amino acids: CASSLGHLYGYTF. DNA of the CDR3: TGTGCCAGCAGTTTAGGACACCTCTATGGCTACACCTTC.